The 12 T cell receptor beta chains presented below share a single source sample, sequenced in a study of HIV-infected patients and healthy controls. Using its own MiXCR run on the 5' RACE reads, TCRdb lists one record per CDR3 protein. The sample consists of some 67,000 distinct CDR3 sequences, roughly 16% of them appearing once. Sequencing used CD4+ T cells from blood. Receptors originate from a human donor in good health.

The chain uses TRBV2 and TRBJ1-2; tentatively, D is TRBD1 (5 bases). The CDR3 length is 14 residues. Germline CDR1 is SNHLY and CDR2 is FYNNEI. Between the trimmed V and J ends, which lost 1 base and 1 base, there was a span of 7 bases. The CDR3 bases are TGTGCCAGCAGTGAAGGACAGCTTAACTATGGCTACACCTTC. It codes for CASSEGQLNYGYTF.

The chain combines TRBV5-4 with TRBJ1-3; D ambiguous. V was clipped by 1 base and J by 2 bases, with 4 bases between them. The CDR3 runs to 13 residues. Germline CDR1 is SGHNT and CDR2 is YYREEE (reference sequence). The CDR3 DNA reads TGTGCCAGCAGCTTGACAGCTGGAAACACCATATATTTT. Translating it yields CASSLTAGNTIYF. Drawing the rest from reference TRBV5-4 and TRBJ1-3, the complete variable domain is ETGVTQSPTHLIKTRGQQVTLRCSSQSGHNTVSWYQQALGQGPQFIFQYYREEENGRGNFPPRFSGLQFPNYSSELNVNALELDDSALYLCASSLTAGNTIYFGEGSWLTVV.

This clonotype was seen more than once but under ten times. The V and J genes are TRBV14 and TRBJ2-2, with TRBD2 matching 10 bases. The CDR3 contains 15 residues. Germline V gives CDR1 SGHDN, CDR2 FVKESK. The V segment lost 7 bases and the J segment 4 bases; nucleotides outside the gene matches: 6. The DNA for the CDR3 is TGTGCCAGCATCTGGGGACTAGCGATCACCGGGGAGCTGTTTTTT. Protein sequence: CASIWGLAITGELFF.

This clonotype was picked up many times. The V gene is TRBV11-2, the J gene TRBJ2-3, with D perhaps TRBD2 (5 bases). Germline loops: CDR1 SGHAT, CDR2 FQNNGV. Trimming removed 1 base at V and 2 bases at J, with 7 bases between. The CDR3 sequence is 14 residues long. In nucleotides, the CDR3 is TGTGCCAGCAGCTTAGTGGACTTCACAGATACGCAGTATTTT. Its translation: CASSLVDFTDTQYF. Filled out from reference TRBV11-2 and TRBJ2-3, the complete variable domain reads EAGVAQSPRYKIIEKRQSVAFWCNPISGHATLYWYQQILGQGPKLLIQFQNNGVVDDSQLPKDRFSAERLKGVDSTLKIQPAKLEDSAVYLCASSLVDFTDTQYFGPGTRLTVL.

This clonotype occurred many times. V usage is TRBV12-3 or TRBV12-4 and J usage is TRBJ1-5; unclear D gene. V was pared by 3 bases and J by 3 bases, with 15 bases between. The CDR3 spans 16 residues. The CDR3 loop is CASSLGSERANQPQHF. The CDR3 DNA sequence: TGTGCCAGCAGTTTGGGGTCTGAGAGGGCCAATCAGCCCCAGCATTTT.

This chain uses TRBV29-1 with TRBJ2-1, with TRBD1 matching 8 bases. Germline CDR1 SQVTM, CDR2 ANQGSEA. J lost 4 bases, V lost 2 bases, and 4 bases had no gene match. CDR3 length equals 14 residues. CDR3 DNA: TGCAGCGTTGAACGGGACAGGCCATACAATGAGCAGTTCTTC. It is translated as CSVERDRPYNEQFF.

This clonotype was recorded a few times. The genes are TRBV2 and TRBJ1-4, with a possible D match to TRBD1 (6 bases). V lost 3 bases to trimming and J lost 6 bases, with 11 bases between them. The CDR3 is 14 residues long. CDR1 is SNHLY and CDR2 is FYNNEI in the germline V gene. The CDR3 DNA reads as TGTGCCAGCAGTGACGGGGGGCTTGATGAAAAACTGTTTTTT. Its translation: CASSDGGLDEKLFF. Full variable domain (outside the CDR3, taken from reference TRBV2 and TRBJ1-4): EPEVTQTPSHQVTQMGQEVILRCVPISNHLYFYWYRQILGQKVEFLVSFYNNEISEKSEIFDDQFSVERPDGSNFTLKIRSTKLEDSAMYFCASSDGGLDEKLFFGSGTQLSVL.

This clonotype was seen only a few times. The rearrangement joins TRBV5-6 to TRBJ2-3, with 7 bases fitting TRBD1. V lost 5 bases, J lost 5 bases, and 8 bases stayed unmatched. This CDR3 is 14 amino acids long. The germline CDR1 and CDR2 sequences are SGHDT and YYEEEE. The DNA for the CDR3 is TGTGCCAGCAGACAAAGGGGGCTTGGAGATACGCAGTATTTT. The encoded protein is CASRQRGLGDTQYF.

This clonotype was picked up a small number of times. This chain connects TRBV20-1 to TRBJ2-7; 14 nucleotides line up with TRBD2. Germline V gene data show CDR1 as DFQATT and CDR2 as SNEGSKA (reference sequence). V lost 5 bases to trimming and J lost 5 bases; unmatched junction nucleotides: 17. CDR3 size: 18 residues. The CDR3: CSASIPGTSGSWVDEQYF. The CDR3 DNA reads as TGCAGTGCTTCTATCCCCGGGACTAGCGGGAGTTGGGTAGACGAGCAGTACTTC.

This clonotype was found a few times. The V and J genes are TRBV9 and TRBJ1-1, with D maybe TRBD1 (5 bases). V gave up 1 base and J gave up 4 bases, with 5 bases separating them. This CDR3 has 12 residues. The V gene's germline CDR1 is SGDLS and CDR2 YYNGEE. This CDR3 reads CASSVQGTEAFF. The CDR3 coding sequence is TGTGCCAGCAGCGTACAGGGCACTGAAGCTTTCTTT.

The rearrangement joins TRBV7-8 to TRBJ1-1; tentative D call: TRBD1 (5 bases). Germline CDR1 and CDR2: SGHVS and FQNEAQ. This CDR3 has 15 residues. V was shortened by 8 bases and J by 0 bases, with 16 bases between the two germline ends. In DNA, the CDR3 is TGTGCCAGCTGGGGCAGCGAAAATATGAACACTGAAGCTTTCTTT. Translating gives CASWGSENMNTEAFF.

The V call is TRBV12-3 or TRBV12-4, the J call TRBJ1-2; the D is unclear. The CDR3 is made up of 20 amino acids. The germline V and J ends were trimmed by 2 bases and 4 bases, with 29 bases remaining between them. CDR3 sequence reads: CASSLNMENWETGMFYGYTF. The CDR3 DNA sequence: TGTGCCAGCAGTTTAAACATGGAGAATTGGGAAACGGGGATGTTCTATGGCTACACCTTC.